One TCR beta chain is described in this entry. CDR1 is SGDLS, CDR2 YYNGEE, per germline. The CDR3 loop spans 15 amino acids. With 0 bases removed from V and 4 bases from J, the gap between germline ends came to 11 bases. Genomic DNA was employed as the template in profiling TCR beta VDJ and CDR3. Via MiXCR, TCRdb re-called the reads, giving one row per CDR3 protein. The sample records around 170,000 distinct CDR3 sequences, about 60% being singletons. This specimen comes from a study of CD8+CD57+ T cells in acquired aplastic anemia. This clonotype originated in a human donor in good health. The chain carries TRBV9 and TRBJ2-1; no firm D call. Material: sorted CD4+, CD8+, or CD8+CD57+ T cells (not recorded which) from PBMCs. The CDR3 DNA is TGTGCCAGCAGCGTAGAAAGCGTACCGTACAATGAGCAGTTCTTC. It encodes CASSVESVPYNEQFF.